This T cell receptor beta chain derives from a study of CD8 T cells in ankylosing spondylitis (TCRdb year 2017). At the level of the whole study: The study profiled T cell receptor beta repertoires in healthy donors and ankylosing spondylitis patients to find disease-linked TCR variants. The whole study cohort included 95 to 130 healthy donors and some 27 ankylosing spondylitis patients. Samples of peripheral blood were taken, and for ankylosing spondylitis patients, synovial fluid was collected as well. Broad study findings and their caveats: The disease-linked clones were reported as significantly enriched in matched synovial fluid samples from ankylosing spondylitis patients. The disease-linked clones showed a CD8+ phenotype and occurred at relatively low frequencies in peripheral blood. Blood from ankylosing spondylitis patients appeared to be characterized by a TCR beta motif made up of fewer than ten highly homologous amino acid variants. Some of the motif variants had been reported before in the synovial fluid and blood of reactive arthritis patients, a finding that suggests common disease-initiation mechanisms.

The sample was run on an Illumina HiSeq 2500. Quantitative 5'-RACE with molecular barcodes was the method used to prepare the TCR beta libraries. On the authors' methods: Disease-linked TCR variants were identified with a new computational method built on a probabilistic model of VDJ rearrangement. TCRdb's own reprocessing of the public reads used fastp at Q25 and MiXCR and kept productive beta chains. Each entry merges the rows of one CDR3 protein and shows their most common DNA and genes. The V and J calls and clone size come from TCRdb's table, not from the authors' own analysis. Within this sample are roughly 700,000 distinct CDR3 sequences, with around 19% of them counted one time only. The ten largest clonotypes hold around 19% of the sample. This clonotype was seen a handful of times. This receptor's antigen is unknown. The sample holds no much larger clone one base away, and base qualities are not on file.

V is pared back by 6 bases and J by 9 bases, with 15 bases lying between the germline termini. The germline V gene (reference sequence) provides CDR1 DFQATT and CDR2 SNEGSKA. The CDR3 runs 12 amino acids, cysteine and phenylalanine included. Solely the CDR3 DNA is kept, with 36 bases framed from the first base. The chain couples TRBV20-1 to TRBJ2-4; a confident D gene designation cannot be given. This receptor was identified in a male donor with ankylosing spondylitis. Sequenced sample: blood, either unsorted or a sorted T cell fraction (not recorded which). Read as DNA, the sequence is TGCAGTGCCGGACGGAAGGGCTCCATTCAGTACTTC. It is translated as CSAGRKGSIQYF.